The sample holds a few counts of the clone carrying this T cell receptor (beta chain). Amplification of TCR beta CDR3 regions used RNA as the template. The HTBI set primed first-round TCR CDR3 RT-PCR. TCRdb ran MiXCR on the multiplex PCR reads and lists one entry per CDR3 protein. The sample records roughly 500,000 distinct CDR3 sequences, 15% to 20% being singletons. Losses at the gene ends were 3 bases for V and 5 bases for J; bases not matched to a gene: 8. Germline V gene sequence: CDR1 SGHTS, CDR2 YDEGEE. CDR3 length: 15 amino acids. This sample was included in a study of T cells in Graves' hyperthyroidism and ophthalmopathy.

The gene calls are TRBV5-8 and TRBJ2-5, with 9 bases that match TRBD1. The sample taken for sequencing was blood. This sequence originates from a woman aged 30 to 39 with Graves' ophthalmopathy. Here the CDR3 reads CASSSRDREGETQYF. The CDR3 bases are TGTGCCAGCAGCTCCCGGGACAGGGAGGGGGAGACCCAGTACTTC.